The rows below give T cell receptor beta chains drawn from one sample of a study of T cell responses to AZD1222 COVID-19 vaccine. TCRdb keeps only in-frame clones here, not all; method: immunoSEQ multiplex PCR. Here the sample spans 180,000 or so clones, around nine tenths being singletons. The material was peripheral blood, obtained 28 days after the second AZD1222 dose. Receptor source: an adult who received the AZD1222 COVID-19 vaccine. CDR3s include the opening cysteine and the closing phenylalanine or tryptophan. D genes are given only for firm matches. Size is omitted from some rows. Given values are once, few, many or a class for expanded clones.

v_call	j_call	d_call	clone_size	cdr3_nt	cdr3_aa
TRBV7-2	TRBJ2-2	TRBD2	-	TGTGCCAGCAGCCCCCCTGGCGGGAGGAACACCGGGGAGCTGTTTTTT	CASSPPGGRNTGELFF
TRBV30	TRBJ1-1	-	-	TGTGCCTGGTTCCGTCGGGACACTGAAGCTTTCTTT	CAWFRRDTEAFF
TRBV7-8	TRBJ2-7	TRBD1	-	TGTGCCAGCAGCCGACAGGGCTACGAGCAGTACTTC	CASSRQGYEQYF
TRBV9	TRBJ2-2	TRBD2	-	TGTGCCAGCAGCCCCCGACTAGCGGGCAACGCCGGGGAGCTGTTTTTT	CASSPRLAGNAGELFF
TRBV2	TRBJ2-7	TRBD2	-	TGTGCCAGCAGCGTACTAGCGGGAGGGTACGAGCAGTACTTC	CASSVLAGGYEQYF
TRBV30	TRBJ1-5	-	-	TGTGCCTGGAGTGCTCCCCTGGGAGACGGTCAGCCCCAGCATTTT	CAWSAPLGDGQPQHF
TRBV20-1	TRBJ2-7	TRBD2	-	TGCAGTGCTAGTTTACTAGCGTATTCCTACGAGCAGTACTTC	CSASLLAYSYEQYF
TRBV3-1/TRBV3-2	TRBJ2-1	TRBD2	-	TGTGCCAGCAGTGTCAGCGGGAGTATGAATGAGCAGTTCTTC	CASSVSGSMNEQFF
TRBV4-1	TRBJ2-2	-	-	TGCGCCAGCAGCCCTGCCTCCGGCCGCACCGGGGAGCTGTTTTTT	CASSPASGRTGELFF
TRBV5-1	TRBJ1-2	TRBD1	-	TGCGCCAGCAGCTTGTCGGGACAGTCCCCGAGTGGCTACACCTTC	CASSLSGQSPSGYTF
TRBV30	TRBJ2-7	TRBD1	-	TGTGCCTGGAGTAGGGGACAGGGCGCCTACGAGCAGTACTTC	CAWSRGQGAYEQYF
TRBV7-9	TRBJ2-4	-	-	TGTGCCAGCAGCACCCGACAGGCCCCCCATGGTAACATTCAGTACTTC	CASSTRQAPHGNIQYF
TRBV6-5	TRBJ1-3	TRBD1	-	TGTGCCAGCAGTTACGCCGGGACAGGGGTAGGAAACACCATATATTTT	CASSYAGTGVGNTIYF
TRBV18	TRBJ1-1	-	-	TGTGCCAGCTCAATAAAGAGGGTAGAGTCTGAAGCTTTCTTT	CASSIKRVESEAFF
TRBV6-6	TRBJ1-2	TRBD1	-	TGTGCCAGCAGTCAGCGACAGGGGGCAGGTGGCTACACCTTC	CASSQRQGAGGYTF
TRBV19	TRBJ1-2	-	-	TGTGCCAGTAGTATTTCAGGGAACTATGGCTACACCTTC	CASSISGNYGYTF
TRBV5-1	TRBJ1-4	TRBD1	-	TGCGCCAGCAGCCTACAGGGGGTCAGTAATGAAAAACTGTTTTTT	CASSLQGVSNEKLFF
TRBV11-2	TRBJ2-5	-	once	TGTGCCAGCAGCCCCCGAGGGAGTGGCTGGGTGACCCAGTACTTC	CASSPRGSGWVTQYF
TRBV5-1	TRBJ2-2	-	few	TGCGCCAGCAGCTTGAACTCCGGCGACAGTTCACCCGGGGAGCTGTTTTTT	CASSLNSGDSSPGELFF
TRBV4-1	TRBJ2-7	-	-	TGCGCCAGCAGCCAAGACGGACACACCTCCTACGAGCAGTACTTC	CASSQDGHTSYEQYF
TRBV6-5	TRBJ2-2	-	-	TGTGCCAGCAGGTCCGGGACAGGGGAGCTGTTTTTT	CASRSGTGELFF
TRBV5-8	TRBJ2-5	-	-	TGTGCCAGCAGCTTGGGACAGAACCAACAAGAGACCCAGTACTTC	CASSLGQNQQETQYF
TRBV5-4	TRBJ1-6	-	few	TGTGCCAGCAGCCCGGGGAGCCTCTCCTATAATTCACCCCTCCACTTT	CASSPGSLSYNSPLHF
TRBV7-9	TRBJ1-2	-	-	TGTGCCAGCAGCTTAATGACAGCAGACTATGGCTACACCTTC	CASSLMTADYGYTF
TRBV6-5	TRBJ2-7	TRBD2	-	TGTGCCAGCAGGCCTAGCGGTGTCACCTACGAGCAGTACTTC	CASRPSGVTYEQYF
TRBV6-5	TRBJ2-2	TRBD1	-	TGTGCCAGCAGGTCGACAGGGGGGAACCCCGGGGAGCTGTTTTTT	CASRSTGGNPGELFF
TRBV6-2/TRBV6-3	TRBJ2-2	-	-	TGTGCCAGCAGTTACTCGAGTATGCCTAGCGTCACCGGGGAGCTGTTTTTT	CASSYSSMPSVTGELFF
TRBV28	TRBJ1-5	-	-	TGTGCCAGCAAGGGCGGCATTGTCCGCAATCAGCCCCAGCATTTT	CASKGGIVRNQPQHF
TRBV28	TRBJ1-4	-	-	TGTGCCAGCAGCCTGAGTGAAAAACTGTTTTTT	CASSLSEKLFF
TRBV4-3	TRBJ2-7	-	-	TGCGCCAGCAGCCAAGAGAGGGTCCACGAGCAGTACTTC	CASSQERVHEQYF
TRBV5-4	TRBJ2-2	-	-	TGTGCCAGCAGCTTGGGGGCCGTGAACACCGGGGAGCTGTTTTTT	CASSLGAVNTGELFF
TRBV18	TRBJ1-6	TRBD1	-	TGTGCCAGCTCACTTCCGGACAGGGGGCCCTATAATTCACCCCTCCACTTT	CASSLPDRGPYNSPLHF
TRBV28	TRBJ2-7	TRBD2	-	TGTGCCAGCAGGCCCGAGACTAGCGGAGGATACGAGCAGTACTTC	CASRPETSGGYEQYF
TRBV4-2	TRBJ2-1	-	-	TGTGCCAGCAGCCAAGACCCTACGGGTGAGCAGTTCTTC	CASSQDPTGEQFF
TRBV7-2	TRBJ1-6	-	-	TGTGCCAGCAGCTCGGCCCTTGGCGACAATTCACCCCTCCACTTT	CASSSALGDNSPLHF
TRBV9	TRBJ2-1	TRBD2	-	TGTGCCAGCAGCGAGACTAGCGGGGATTACAATGAGCAGTTCTTC	CASSETSGDYNEQFF
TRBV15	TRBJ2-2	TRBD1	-	TGTGCCACCAATACGAGCCAGGGGGCTGCCGGGGAGCTGTTTTTT	CATNTSQGAAGELFF
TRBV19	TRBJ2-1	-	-	TGTGCCACCTCGGGCGGAAGGGAGTACAATGAGCAGTTCTTC	CATSGGREYNEQFF
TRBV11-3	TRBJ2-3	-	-	TGTGCCAGCAGCCAAACTGGTAGCACAGATACGCAGTATTTT	CASSQTGSTDTQYF
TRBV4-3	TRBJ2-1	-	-	TGCGCCAGCAGCCAAGAGTCAGCGATGGGGCTGAATGAGCAGTTCTTC	CASSQESAMGLNEQFF
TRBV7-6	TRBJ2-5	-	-	TGTGCCAGCAGCTTAGGTTCACTAGCCAGGGGGGAGACCCAGTACTTC	CASSLGSLARGETQYF
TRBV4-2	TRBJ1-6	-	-	TGTGCCAGCAGCCAAGGGACCGATAATTCACCCCTCCACTTT	CASSQGTDNSPLHF
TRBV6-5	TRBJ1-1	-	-	TGTGCCAGCAGTTACTCGTGGGGGGTTGGAACTGAAGCTTTCTTT	CASSYSWGVGTEAFF
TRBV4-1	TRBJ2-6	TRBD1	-	TGCGCCAGCAGCCAACCGGGACAGGGGGCTGGAGGGGCCAACGTCCTGACTTTC	CASSQPGQGAGGANVLTF
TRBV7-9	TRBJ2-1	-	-	TGTGCCAGCAGCTCCACCGATGAGCAGTTCTTC	CASSSTDEQFF
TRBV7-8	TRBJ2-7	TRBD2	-	TGTGCCAGCAGCCCCCCCGAGAGCGGGAGGCCCGGCTCCTACGAGCAGTACTTC	CASSPPESGRPGSYEQYF
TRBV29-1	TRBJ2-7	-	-	TGCAGCGTTGAAAGAGGATCCGAGCAGTACTTC	CSVERGSEQYF
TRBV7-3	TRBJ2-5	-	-	TGTGCCAGCAGCCCAGGGCGGCAACAAGAGACCCAGTACTTC	CASSPGRQQETQYF
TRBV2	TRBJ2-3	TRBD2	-	TGTGCCAGCAGGGAATTAGCGGGAGTTAGCACAGATACGCAGTATTTT	CASRELAGVSTDTQYF
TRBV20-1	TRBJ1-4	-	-	TGCAGTGTTGGAAATGAAAAACTGTTTTTT	CSVGNEKLFF
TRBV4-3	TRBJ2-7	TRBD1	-	TGCGCCAGCAGGAGGCCCCGGGACAGAGTCTACGAGCAGTACTTC	CASRRPRDRVYEQYF
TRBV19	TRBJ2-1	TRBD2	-	TGTGCCAGTAGTATGGGACTAGCGGGAAAATCCGCCTACAATGAGCAGTTCTTC	CASSMGLAGKSAYNEQFF